Sequencing of this T cell receptor beta chain was carried out in a study of shared clonotypes between healthy human individuals. Sorted-subset replicate PCRs used about 200 ng of genomic DNA. This amount corresponded to tens of thousands of T cell genomes. Sequencing was performed with immunoSEQ multiplex PCR; in TCRdb, only in-frame clones are kept and a portion is missing. This sample has some 2,100,000 clones; approximately 94% occur once, and the top ten carry roughly 0.13%. Germline CDR1 is LGHNA and CDR2 is YSLEER. The CDR3 spans 15 residues. After removal of 0 bases from V and 3 bases from J, the junction contained 4 bases not matched to a gene. Study-wide findings and caveats: Some naive CD4 clonotypes, around 5%, turned up in common across four donors.

All donors were healthy HIV-negative adults lacking recent acute infections or vaccinations. There were only Caucasian adults among the donors, and all lived in Nashville, Tennessee. In regard to this clone: Its antigen remains unidentified. Other DNA sequences from this sample encode an identical CDR3 as well.

This chain uses TRBV4-3 with TRBJ1-2, with 7 bases identical to TRBD1. This clonotype was obtained from a man younger than 35 in good health. The sequenced sample consisted of naive CD4+ T cells sorted from blood. Subset described: CD45RA+ positively selected. In DNA, the CDR3 is TGCGCCAGCAGCCAAGATCCAGGGGGATACTATGGCTACACCTTC. As protein: CASSQDPGGYYGYTF.